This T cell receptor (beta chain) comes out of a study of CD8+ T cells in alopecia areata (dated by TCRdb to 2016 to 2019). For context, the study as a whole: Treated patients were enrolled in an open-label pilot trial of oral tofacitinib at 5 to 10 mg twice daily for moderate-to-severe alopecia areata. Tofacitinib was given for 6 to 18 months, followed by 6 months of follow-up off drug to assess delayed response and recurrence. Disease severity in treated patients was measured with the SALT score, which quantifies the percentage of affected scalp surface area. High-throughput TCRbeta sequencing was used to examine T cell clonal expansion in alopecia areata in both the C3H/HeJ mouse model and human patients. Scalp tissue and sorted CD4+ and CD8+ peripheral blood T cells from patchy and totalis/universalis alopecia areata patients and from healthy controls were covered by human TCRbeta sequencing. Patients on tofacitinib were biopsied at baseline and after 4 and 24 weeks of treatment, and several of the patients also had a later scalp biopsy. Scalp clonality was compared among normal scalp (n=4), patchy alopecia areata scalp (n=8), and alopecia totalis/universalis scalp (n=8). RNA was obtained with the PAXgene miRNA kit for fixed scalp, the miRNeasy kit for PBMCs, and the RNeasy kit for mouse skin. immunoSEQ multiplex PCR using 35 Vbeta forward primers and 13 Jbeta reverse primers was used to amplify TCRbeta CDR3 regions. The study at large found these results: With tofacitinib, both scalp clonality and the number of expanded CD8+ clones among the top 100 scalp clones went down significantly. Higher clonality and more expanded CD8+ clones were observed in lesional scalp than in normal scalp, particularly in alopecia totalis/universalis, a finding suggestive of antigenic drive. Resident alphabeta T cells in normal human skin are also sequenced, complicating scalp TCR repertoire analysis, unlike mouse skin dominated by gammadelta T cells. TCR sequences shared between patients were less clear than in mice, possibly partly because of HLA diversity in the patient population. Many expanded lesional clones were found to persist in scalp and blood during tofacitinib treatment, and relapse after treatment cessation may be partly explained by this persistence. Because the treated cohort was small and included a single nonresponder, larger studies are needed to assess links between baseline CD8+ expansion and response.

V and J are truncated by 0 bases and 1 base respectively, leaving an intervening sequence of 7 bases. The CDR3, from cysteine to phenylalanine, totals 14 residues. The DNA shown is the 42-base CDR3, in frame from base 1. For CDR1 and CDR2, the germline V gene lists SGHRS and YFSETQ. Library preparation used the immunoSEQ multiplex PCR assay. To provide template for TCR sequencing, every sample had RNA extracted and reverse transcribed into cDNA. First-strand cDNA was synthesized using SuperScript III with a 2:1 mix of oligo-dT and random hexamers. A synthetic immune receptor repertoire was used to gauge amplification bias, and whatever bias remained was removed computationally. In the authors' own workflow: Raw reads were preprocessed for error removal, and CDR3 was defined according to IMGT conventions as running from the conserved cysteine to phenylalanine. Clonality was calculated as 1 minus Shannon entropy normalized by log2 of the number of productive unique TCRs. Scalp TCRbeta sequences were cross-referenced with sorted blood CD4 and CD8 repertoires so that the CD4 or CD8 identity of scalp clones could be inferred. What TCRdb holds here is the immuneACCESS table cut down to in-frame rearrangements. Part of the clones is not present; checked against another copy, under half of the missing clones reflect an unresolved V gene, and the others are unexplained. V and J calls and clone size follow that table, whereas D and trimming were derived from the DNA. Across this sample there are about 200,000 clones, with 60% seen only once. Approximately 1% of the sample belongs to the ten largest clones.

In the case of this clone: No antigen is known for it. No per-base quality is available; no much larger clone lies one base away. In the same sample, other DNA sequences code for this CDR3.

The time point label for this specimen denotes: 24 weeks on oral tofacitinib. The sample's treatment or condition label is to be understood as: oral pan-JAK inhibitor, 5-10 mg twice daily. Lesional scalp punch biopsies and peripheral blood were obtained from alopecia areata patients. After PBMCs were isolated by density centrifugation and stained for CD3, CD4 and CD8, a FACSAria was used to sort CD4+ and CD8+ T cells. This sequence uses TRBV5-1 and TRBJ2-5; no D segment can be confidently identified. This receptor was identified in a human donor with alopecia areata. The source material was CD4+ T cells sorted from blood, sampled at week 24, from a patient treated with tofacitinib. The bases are TGCGCCAGCAGCTTGGAAACTTCCCAAGAGACCCAGTACTTC. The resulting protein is CASSLETSQETQYF.